This T cell receptor (beta chain) was identified in a study of blood T cell repertoires in COVID-19. The CDR3 loop spans 16 amino acids. The ends were cut back, 0 bases at V and 5 bases at J, with 13 bases in the middle. CDR1 is SEHNR, CDR2 FQNEAQ, per germline (reference sequence). Produced via immunoSEQ multiplex PCR; TCRdb's table is partial and in-frame only. Of around 170,000 clones detected, approximately 84% appear once; the ten largest clones hold approximately 12%. The rearrangement joins TRBV7-9 to TRBJ1-4; perhaps TRBD1 as D (5 bases). The sequence was collected from a middle-aged man who had recovered from COVID-19. The sequencing sample was made of PBMCs or T cells enriched from blood (not recorded which). The CDR3, as DNA: TGTGCCAGCAGCTTAGCGCCCACACAGGTCAATGAAAAACTGTTTTTT. It yields the protein CASSLAPTQVNEKLFF.